This TCR beta chain was sequenced for a study of OX40 agonist ivuxolimab in advanced cancers. On the study more broadly: The mean age was roughly 60 years, ranging from roughly 23 to 79, with about 87% of participants male.

Measured with immunoSEQ multiplex PCR; TCRdb has only the in-frame clones, and not every one. Of over 70,000 clones in the sample, just over 85% were seen once. V was clipped by 0 bases and J by 7 bases, with 12 bases between them. This CDR3 has 14 amino acids. The germline V gene has CDR1 SGDLS and CDR2 YYNGEE. This clone was counted between two and nine times. This clonotype originated in an adult with an advanced solid tumor such as melanoma, head and neck, liver or kidney cancer. The specimen comprised CD4+ or CD8+ T cells sorted from blood, sampled in a trial of the OX40 agonist ivuxolimab. This sequence joins TRBV9 and TRBJ2-3; D not certain. CDR3: CASSVDPQPHTQYF. CDR3 coding DNA: TGTGCCAGCAGCGTAGACCCCCAGCCCCATACGCAGTATTTT.